The rows below give T cell receptor beta chains drawn from one sample of a study of shared clonotypes between healthy human individuals. Assay used: immunoSEQ multiplex PCR; TCRdb lists only in-frame clones, some missing. This repertoire shows fewer than 800,000 clones, 92% found once; its top ten account for approximately 24%. Sequenced: naive CD8+ T cells sorted from blood. These receptors came from a man under 40 in good health. CDR3s leave out the opening cysteine and the closing phenylalanine or tryptophan.

J gene: TRBJ2-5; V gene: TRBV4-1; CDR3 protein: ASSQWSDETQY
J gene: TRBJ1-2; V gene: TRBV30; CDR3 protein: AWSVNEGGPSHYGYT
J gene: TRBJ2-7; V gene: TRBV18; CDR3 protein: ASSPPLAGEYEQY
J gene: TRBJ2-3; V gene: TRBV5-1; CDR3 protein: ASSYYDPIYPS
J gene: TRBJ2-7; V gene: TRBV21-1; CDR3 protein: ASSKKLNSYEQY
J gene: TRBJ1-5; V gene: TRBV27; CDR3 protein: ASSPRLGGANQPQH
J gene: TRBJ2-2; V gene: TRBV5-1; CDR3 protein: ASSSGTGEYDSGYWELF
J gene: TRBJ2-1; V gene: TRBV4-3; CDR3 protein: ASSPRGQVNNEQF
J gene: TRBJ2-1; V gene: TRBV29-1; CDR3 protein: SPGLASSNEQF
J gene: TRBJ2-1; V gene: TRBV7-9; CDR3 protein: ASSLWTSGSYNEQF
J gene: TRBJ2-6; V gene: TRBV12-2; CDR3 protein: ASRLEGPGRRSSGANVLT
J gene: TRBJ2-3; V gene: TRBV27; CDR3 protein: ASKKTASHTDTQY
J gene: TRBJ2-3; V gene: TRBV7-9; CDR3 protein: ASSADPSDTQY
J gene: TRBJ2-1; V gene: TRBV7-8; CDR3 protein: ASRETESSYNEQF
J gene: TRBJ2-1; V gene: TRBV13; CDR3 protein: ASSLESNEQF
J gene: TRBJ2-3; V gene: TRBV19; CDR3 protein: ASSSRTSSSTDTQY
J gene: TRBJ2-7; V gene: TRBV28; CDR3 protein: ASSRVLSGTSVGEQY
J gene: TRBJ2-7; V gene: TRBV2; CDR3 protein: ARTGTDSYEQY
J gene: TRBJ1-1; V gene: TRBV19; CDR3 protein: ASSPGGATEAF